The 25 T cell receptor beta chains in this list originate from one sample, sequenced in a study of vaccination and CD4 T cells after COVID-19. Antigens for these TCRs are unknown. As to treatment: approximately nine-day PBMC culture with coronavirus spike peptide pools or control peptides (ViraFEST assay). The Oncomine TCR Beta short-read assay sequenced DNA from cultured CD4+ T cells. TCRdb redid the calling of the PCR reads with MiXCR, one entry per CDR3 protein. The sample contains some 14,000 distinct CDR3 sequences, about 67% of which appear only once. Sequenced material: CD4+ T cells from blood, cultured in vitro. All receptors derive from a human donor who had recovered from COVID-19.

The rearrangement links TRBV28 to TRBJ2-3; TRBD1 matches 10 bases. The V gene's germline CDR1 is MDHEN and CDR2 SYDVKM. This CDR3 is built from 16 residues. V lost 6 bases, J lost 2 bases, and 8 bases stayed unmatched. The CDR3 is CASRTGGLGITDTQYF. Here the CDR3 DNA reads TGTGCCAGCAGGACAGGGGGCTTGGGTATCACAGATACGCAGTATTTT.

The chain employs TRBV4-1 and TRBJ2-2, with D possibly being TRBD2 (5 bases). This CDR3 region has 17 residues. Trimming took off 1 base at V and 1 base at J, with 13 bases between the two ends. CDR1 and CDR2 (germline): MGHRA, YSYEKL. The CDR3 protein is CASSQAGGPGNTGELFF. For the CDR3, the DNA is TGCGCCAGCAGCCAAGCCGGAGGTCCAGGGAACACCGGGGAGCTGTTTTTT.

The rearrangement uses TRBV5-1 and TRBJ2-2; 8 bases match TRBD1. V was clipped by 4 bases and J by 5 bases; unmatched bases: 7. The CDR3 length is 15 residues. CDR1 is SGHRS, CDR2 YFSETQ, per germline. CDR3 bases: TGCGCCAGCAGCAAGACAGGGGATGGGACCGGGGAGCTGTTTTTT. It codes for CASSKTGDGTGELFF.

This chain joins TRBV12-3 or TRBV12-4 and TRBJ1-1; D ambiguous. CDR3 length: 15 residues. V shed 4 bases and J shed 0 bases, with 12 bases lying between them. The CDR3 loop reads CASSWSSALNTEAFF. The CDR3 DNA reads as TGTGCCAGCAGTTGGTCTTCGGCCTTGAACACTGAAGCTTTCTTT.

The chain links TRBV6-5 to TRBJ1-2; TRBD1 agrees at 7 bases. The J segment lost 4 bases and the V segment lost 2 bases, leaving 7 bases of the junction unmatched. Germline V gives CDR1 MNHEY, CDR2 SVGAGI. The CDR3 is 15 amino acids. This chain's CDR3 is CASSYGVGQFYGYTF. The CDR3 coding sequence is TGTGCCAGCAGTTACGGCGTGGGACAGTTCTATGGCTACACCTTC.

The chain couples TRBV20-1 to TRBJ1-5; TRBD1 agrees at 7 bases. The V and J ends lost 6 bases and 6 bases, in that order; junction bases with no gene match: 11. The germline CDR1 and CDR2 sequences are DFQATT and SNEGSKA (reference sequence). CDR3 length equals 14 residues. The CDR3 loop reads CSALRGGAGQPQHF. The CDR3, as DNA: TGCAGTGCCCTAAGAGGGGGCGCGGGTCAGCCCCAGCATTTT.

This rearrangement joins TRBV28 to TRBJ1-1, with D uncertain. Germline-derived CDR1 and CDR2 are MDHEN and SYDVKM. Deletions cut 6 bases from V and 0 bases from J, with 5 bases between. The CDR3 sequence is 12 residues long. CDR3: CASSLMNTEAFF. In nucleotides, the CDR3 is TGTGCCAGCAGCCTAATGAACACTGAAGCTTTCTTT.

V and J are TRBV11-3 and TRBJ2-5; 7 nucleotides align to TRBD1. The germline gives CDR1 SGHNT, CDR2 YENEEA. Germline trimming cut 8 bases from V and 6 bases from J; bases unmatched to any gene: 12. The CDR3 runs 14 residues. CDR3: CASGRITGVKTQYF. CDR3 nucleotides: TGTGCCAGCGGAAGAATCACAGGGGTGAAGACCCAGTACTTC.

V usage is TRBV12-3 or TRBV12-4 and J usage is TRBJ1-2, with TRBD1 as a possible D gene (6 bases). The CDR3 contains 14 residues. With 8 bases removed from V and 7 bases from J, the gap between germline ends came to 20 bases. The CDR3 DNA is TGTGCCAGCCTTTTGGGACGGGGGGCCGGTGGCTACACCTTC. Amino acid sequence: CASLLGRGAGGYTF.

This clonotype was seen a few times. The J gene is TRBJ1-6, the V gene TRBV19; possibly TRBD1 for D (5 bases). The CDR3 is 14 amino acids. V dropped 0 bases and J dropped 14 bases, with 14 bases sitting between them. Per germline, CDR1 LNHDA and CDR2 SQIVND (reference sequence). CDR3 protein: CASSIEKTAPSLHF. CDR3 nucleotides: TGTGCCAGTAGTATAGAAAAGACAGCGCCTTCCCTCCACTTT.

This clonotype was picked up one time. The gene calls are TRBV15 and TRBJ2-7; no reliable D call. Per the germline V gene, CDR1 is LNHNV and CDR2 is YYDKDF (reference sequence). The CDR3 sequence is 13 residues long. Trimming pared 0 bases from V and 4 bases from J, leaving 7 bases between. The CDR3 DNA follows: TGTGCCACCAGCAGAGATCTGGGTTACGAGCAGTACTTC. Its translation: CATSRDLGYEQYF.

The chain has TRBV2 and TRBJ1-1; no clear D gene. The germline V and J ends were trimmed by 6 bases and 3 bases, with 11 bases remaining between them. The CDR3 is 13 residues long. Germline loops: CDR1 SNHLY, CDR2 FYNNEI. In DNA form, the CDR3 reads TGTGCCAGCAGCGGAACGGCCTACACTGAAGCTTTCTTT. This encodes CASSGTAYTEAFF.

The chain combines TRBV11-2 with TRBJ2-5; 11 nucleotides match TRBD1. Germline V gene lookup returns CDR1 SGHAT and CDR2 FQNNGV. The V and J ends lost 1 base and 5 bases, in that order; junction bases with no gene match: 12. The CDR3 is made up of 18 amino acids. This CDR3 is CASSLGPRGQGAGETQYF. CDR3 nucleotide sequence: TGTGCCAGCAGCTTAGGACCGCGCGGACAGGGGGCGGGGGAGACCCAGTACTTC.

The chain carries TRBV5-4 and TRBJ2-5, with D maybe TRBD2 (5 bases). The CDR3 runs 17 residues. V dropped 2 bases and J dropped 0 bases, with 17 bases sitting between them. Germline CDR1 reads SGHNT; CDR2 reads YYREEE (reference sequence). For the CDR3, the DNA is TGTGCCAGCAGCTTTTTACTAGATCCGAACTACCAAGAGACCCAGTACTTC. It codes for CASSFLLDPNYQETQYF.

This chain connects TRBV20-1 to TRBJ2-7; TRBD2 matches 14 bases. The germline V gene encodes CDR1 DFQATT and CDR2 SNEGSKA (reference sequence). Trimming at V came to 3 bases and at J to 4 bases, leaving 5 bases not matched to a gene. The CDR3 loop spans 15 amino acids. This CDR3 is CSASPGTSGSYEQYF. The CDR3 DNA reads as TGCAGTGCTAGCCCCGGGACTAGCGGGAGTTACGAGCAGTACTTC.

The V call is TRBV7-8, the J call TRBJ1-1; D gene ambiguous. This CDR3 is 12 amino acids long. With 1 base removed from V and 7 bases from J, the gap between germline ends came to 7 bases. Per germline, CDR1 SGHVS and CDR2 FQNEAQ. The CDR3 DNA follows: TGTGCCAGCAGCTTAGATCTGGGTGAAGCTTTCTTT. Amino acids: CASSLDLGEAFF.

Only a few counts were recorded for this clonotype. This chain links TRBV4-2 with TRBJ1-1; D gene uncertain. The CDR3 runs 14 residues. Trimming pared 3 bases from V and 1 base from J, leaving 9 bases between. Germline V lookup: CDR1 LGHNA, CDR2 YNFKEQ. CDR3 sequence: CASSQLTPNTEAFF. The CDR3 region has the DNA TGTGCCAGCAGCCAGTTGACACCGAACACTGAAGCTTTCTTT.

There are a few counts of this clonotype. V usage is TRBV19 and J usage is TRBJ1-5, with a weak D call TRBD1 (6 bases). The CDR3 has 15 amino acids. V was shortened by 2 bases and J by 4 bases, with 12 bases between the two germline ends. Germline lookup yields CDR1 LNHDA and CDR2 SQIVND (reference sequence). CDR3 in DNA: TGTGCCAGTAGTATAATCCTGGGGACAAATCAGCCCCAGCATTTT. It specifies CASSIILGTNQPQHF.

This clonotype was seen a handful of times. This sequence joins TRBV7-9 and TRBJ2-5; D call uncertain. Trimming pared 2 bases from V and 2 bases from J, leaving 12 bases between. Germline-derived CDR1 and CDR2 are SEHNR and FQNEAQ (reference sequence). The CDR3 runs 15 residues. CDR3 sequence reads: CASSLLGQRQETQYF. CDR3 bases: TGTGCCAGCAGCTTATTGGGCCAACGACAAGAGACCCAGTACTTC.

The genes are TRBV20-1 and TRBJ1-2; D unresolved. Trimming took off 0 bases at V and 0 bases at J, with 11 bases between the two ends. CDR3 size: 15 residues. Looked up from germline, CDR1 is DFQATT and CDR2 is SNEGSKA (reference sequence). The CDR3 loop is CSARDNPAANYGYTF. The CDR3 bases are TGCAGTGCTAGAGACAACCCAGCGGCTAACTATGGCTACACCTTC.

J is TRBJ2-1 and V is TRBV20-1; D unclear. This CDR3 spans 16 amino acids. CDR1 and CDR2 (germline): DFQATT, SNEGSKA (reference sequence). The germline V and J ends were trimmed by 0 bases and 0 bases, with 12 bases remaining between them. The CDR3 is CSARDIERSSYNEQFF. In DNA, the CDR3 is TGCAGTGCTAGAGACATTGAGCGTAGCTCCTACAATGAGCAGTTCTTC.

The chain is built from TRBV21-1 and TRBJ2-2; the table names TRBD1, a call not compared with the DNA. TRBV21-1 is described as a pseudogene. This CDR3 region has 19 residues. CDR3 sequence: CASSHHHQAGTGNTGELFF. The CDR3 region has the DNA TGTGCCAGCAGCCATCATCATCAGGCCGGGACAGGGAACACCGGGGAGCTGTTTTTT.

The chain couples TRBV7-9 to TRBJ1-2; a possible D gene is TRBD1 (5 bases). Trimming left V 5 bases short and J 4 bases short, with 11 bases between. The CDR3 is made up of 13 amino acids. From germline, CDR1 is SEHNR and CDR2 FQNEAQ (reference sequence). As DNA, the CDR3 is TGTGCCAGCAGCCCCGGGGCCCTCTATGGCTACACCTTC. Its translation: CASSPGALYGYTF.

This clonotype was picked up a small number of times. The chain links TRBV19 to TRBJ1-6; D is undetermined. Trimming cost V 5 bases and J 17 bases, with 22 bases left between them. Germline CDR1 and CDR2: LNHDA and SQIVND (reference sequence). This CDR3 spans 14 amino acids. DNA of the CDR3: TGTGCCAGTAGTCCCCTCTTAGGACGGTTCGGATTCCACTTT. It specifies CASSPLLGRFGFHF.

A single count supports this clonotype. In DNA, the CDR3 is TGTGCCAGCAGCGTAGGGGGACGGGGCAATTCACCCCTCCACTTT. Protein product: CASSVGGRGNSPLHF. The chain recombines TRBV9 with TRBJ1-6; D is perhaps TRBD1 (5 bases). Trimming left V 0 bases short and J 7 bases short, with 11 bases between. CDR3 length equals 15 residues. Germline CDR1 and CDR2: SGDLS and YYNGEE.